This TCR beta chain was documented in a study of blood T cell repertoires in COVID-19. Study-wide background: Some COVID-19 samples were acute and others convalescent; all came from the United States, Italy and Spain. T cells, B-cell-depleted T cells, or PBMCs provided the cDNA or gDNA that served as material.

Authors' methods: By means of reference gene primer amplification, nucleated cell counts were estimated. The protocol was immunoSEQ multiplex PCR, while the TCRdb copy is restricted to in-frame clones and leaves out a portion. From that table come the V and J calls and clone size; the DNA was used to work out D and trimming. The sample holds 72,000 or so clones; about 81% are singletons and the top ten take around a tenth. Germline CDR1 SGDLS, CDR2 YYNGEE. The CDR3 contains 14 residues. Trimming removed 6 bases from V and 1 base from J, with 12 bases in between. This sequence was found in a human donor in a cohort sampled during active COVID-19. The sample was peripheral blood. The J gene is TRBJ2-3, the V gene TRBV9; no reliable D call. As DNA, the CDR3 is TGTGCCAGCACCGTGGGCGACGGCACAGATACGCAGTATTTT. Protein product: CASTVGDGTDTQYF.